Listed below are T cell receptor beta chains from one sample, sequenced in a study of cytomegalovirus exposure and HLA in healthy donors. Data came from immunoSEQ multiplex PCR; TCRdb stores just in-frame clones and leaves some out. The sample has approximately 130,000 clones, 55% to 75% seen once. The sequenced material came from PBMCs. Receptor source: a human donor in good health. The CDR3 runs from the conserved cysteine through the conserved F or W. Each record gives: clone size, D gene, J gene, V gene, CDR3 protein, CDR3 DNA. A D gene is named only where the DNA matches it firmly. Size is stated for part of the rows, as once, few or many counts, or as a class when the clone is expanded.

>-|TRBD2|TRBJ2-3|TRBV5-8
CASSLGLAGSTDTQYF
TGTGCCAGCAGCTTGGGGCTAGCGGGTAGCACAGATACGCAGTATTTT
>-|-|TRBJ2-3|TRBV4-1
CASSPYQALSTDTQYF
TGCGCCAGCAGCCCCTACCAAGCGCTAAGCACAGATACGCAGTATTTT
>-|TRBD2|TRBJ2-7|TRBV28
CASSFPGRLAGGLREQYF
TGTGCCAGCAGTTTCCCCGGGAGACTAGCGGGAGGGCTTCGGGAGCAGTACTTC
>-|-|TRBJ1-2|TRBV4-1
CASSQEQPKPYGYTF
TGCGCCAGCAGCCAAGAACAGCCCAAGCCCTATGGCTACACCTTC
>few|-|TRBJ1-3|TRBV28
CASSLTRVSGNTIYF
TGTGCCAGCAGCCTCACCAGGGTCTCTGGAAACACCATATATTTT
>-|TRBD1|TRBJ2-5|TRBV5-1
CASSPTGVIQETQYF
TGCGCCAGCAGCCCAACAGGGGTGATTCAAGAGACCCAGTACTTC
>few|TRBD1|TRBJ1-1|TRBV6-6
CASSYLRTGGNTEAFF
TGTGCCAGCAGTTACTTACGGACAGGGGGAAACACTGAAGCTTTCTTT
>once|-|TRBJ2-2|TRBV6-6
CASSRTDTGELFF
TGTGCCAGCAGCCGAACGGACACCGGGGAGCTGTTTTTT
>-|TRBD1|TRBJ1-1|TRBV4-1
CASSQDDRGNTEAFF
TGCGCCAGCAGCCAAGATGACAGGGGGAACACTGAAGCTTTCTTT
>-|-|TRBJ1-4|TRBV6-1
CASSEAMGGGKLFF
TGTGCCAGCAGTGAAGCGATGGGGGGAGGGAAACTGTTTTTT
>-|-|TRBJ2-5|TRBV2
CASSDPTERQETQYF
TGTGCCAGCAGTGATCCTACTGAACGTCAAGAGACCCAGTACTTC
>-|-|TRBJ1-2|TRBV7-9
CASSPYSYGYTF
TGTGCCAGCAGCCCCTATTCTTATGGCTACACCTTC
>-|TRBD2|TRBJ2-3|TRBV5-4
CASSLFPGLLAGEDTQYF
TGTGCCAGCAGCTTGTTTCCCGGACTGCTAGCGGGTGAAGATACGCAGTATTTT
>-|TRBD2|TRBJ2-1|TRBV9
CASSVVASGSFDNGQFF
TGTGCCAGCAGCGTAGTGGCTAGCGGGAGCTTCGACAATGGGCAGTTCTTC
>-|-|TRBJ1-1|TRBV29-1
CSVGGHLNTEAFF
TGCAGCGTTGGGGGACATTTGAACACTGAAGCTTTCTTT
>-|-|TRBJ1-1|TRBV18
CATTEGLNTEAFF
TGTGCCACAACGGAGGGGCTGAACACTGAAGCTTTCTTT
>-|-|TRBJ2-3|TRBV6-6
CASSSNRGRSTDTQYF
TGTGCCAGCAGCTCAAACCGCGGGCGGAGCACAGATACGCAGTATTTT
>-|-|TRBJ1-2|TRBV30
CAWSGQANYGYTF
TGTGCCTGGAGTGGACAGGCTAACTATGGCTACACCTTC
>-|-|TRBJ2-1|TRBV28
CASSTTWWAGGGINNEQFF
TGTGCCAGCAGTACCACGTGGTGGGCGGGCGGGGGCATAAACAATGAGCAGTTCTTC
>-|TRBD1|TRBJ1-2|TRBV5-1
CASSARQGDSGYTF
TGCGCCAGCAGCGCGAGACAGGGGGATTCAGGCTACACCTTC
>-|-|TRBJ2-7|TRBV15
CATSNLREQYF
TGTGCCACCAGTAACCTGCGCGAGCAGTACTTC
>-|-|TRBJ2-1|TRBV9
CASSVVERTIYNEQFF
TGTGCCAGCAGCGTAGTGGAGCGGACCATCTACAATGAGCAGTTCTTC
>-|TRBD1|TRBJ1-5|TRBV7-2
CASSIGTVSNQPQHF
TGTGCCAGCAGCATCGGGACAGTGAGCAATCAGCCCCAGCATTTT
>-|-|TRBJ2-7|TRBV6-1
CASSEAPRVGYEQYF
TGTGCCAGCAGTGAAGCTCCCAGGGTAGGTTACGAGCAGTACTTC
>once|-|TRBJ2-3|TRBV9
CASSVGTAPRTDTQYF
TGTGCCAGCAGCGTAGGGACAGCCCCTCGGACAGATACGCAGTATTTT
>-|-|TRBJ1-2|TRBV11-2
CASSPAGGYTF
TGTGCCAGCAGCCCTGCGGGTGGCTACACCTTC
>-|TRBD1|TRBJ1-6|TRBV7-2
CASSLDRQGIPLHF
TGTGCCAGCAGCTTAGACCGACAGGGTATACCCCTCCACTTT
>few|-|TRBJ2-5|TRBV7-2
CASSFDPGDLGETQYF
TGTGCCAGCAGCTTCGACCCCGGGGACTTAGGGGAGACCCAGTACTTC
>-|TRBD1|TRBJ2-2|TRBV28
CASRGQANTGELFF
TGTGCCAGCAGGGGACAGGCGAACACCGGGGAGCTGTTTTTT
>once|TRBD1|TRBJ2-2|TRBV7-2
CASSLGTGYDTGELFF
TGTGCCAGCAGCTTAGGGACAGGGTACGACACCGGGGAGCTGTTTTTT
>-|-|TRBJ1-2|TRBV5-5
CASSPSNRGGYTF
TGTGCCAGCAGCCCTTCCAATCGGGGTGGCTACACCTTC
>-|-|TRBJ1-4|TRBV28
CASSSSLNEKLFF
TGTGCCAGCAGTTCCTCGTTGAATGAAAAACTGTTTTTT
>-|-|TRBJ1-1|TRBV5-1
CASSPAGTMNTEAFF
TGCGCCAGCAGCCCGGCCGGGACAATGAACACTGAAGCTTTCTTT
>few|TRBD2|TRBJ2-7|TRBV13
CASSLGASGMEQYF
TGTGCCAGCAGCTTAGGAGCTAGCGGGATGGAGCAGTACTTC
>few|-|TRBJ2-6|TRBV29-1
CSADWGANVLTF
TGCAGCGCCGACTGGGGGGCCAACGTCCTGACTTTC
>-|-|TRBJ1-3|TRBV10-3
CAISGTNYGDTIYF
TGTGCCATCAGTGGGACTAACTATGGGGACACCATATATTTT
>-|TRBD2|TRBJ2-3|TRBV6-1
CASSEGFSGGLGTDTQYF
TGTGCCAGCAGTGAAGGGTTTTCGGGGGGGCTTGGCACAGATACGCAGTATTTT
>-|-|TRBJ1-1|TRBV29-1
CSGRGGRAEAFF
TGCAGCGGTCGGGGGGGGCGGGCTGAAGCTTTCTTT
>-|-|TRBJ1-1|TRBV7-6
CASSLGQNTEAFF
TGTGCTAGCAGCTTAGGACAGAACACTGAAGCTTTCTTT
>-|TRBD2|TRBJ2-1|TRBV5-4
CASSLGPAGGLDEQFF
TGTGCCAGCAGCTTGGGACCAGCGGGGGGGCTAGATGAGCAGTTCTTC
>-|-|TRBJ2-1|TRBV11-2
CASSQGQVRMNEQFF
TGTGCCAGCAGCCAAGGCCAGGTTAGAATGAATGAGCAGTTCTTC
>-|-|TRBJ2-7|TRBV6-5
CASSDRPPSYEQYF
TGTGCCAGCAGTGACAGACCACCCTCCTACGAGCAGTACTTC
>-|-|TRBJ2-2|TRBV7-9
CASSLGQGSTGELFF
TGTGCCAGCAGCTTAGGGCAGGGTTCCACCGGGGAGCTGTTTTTT
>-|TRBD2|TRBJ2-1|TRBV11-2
CASSGGLAGGSGEQFF
TGTGCCAGCAGCGGGGGACTAGCGGGGGGATCTGGCGAGCAGTTCTTC
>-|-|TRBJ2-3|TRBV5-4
CASSLALQGTDTQYF
TGTGCCAGCAGCTTGGCGTTACAGGGAACAGATACGCAGTATTTT
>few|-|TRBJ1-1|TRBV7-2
CASSLERRGTEAFF
TGTGCCAGCAGTCTCGAACGACGGGGCACTGAAGCTTTCTTT